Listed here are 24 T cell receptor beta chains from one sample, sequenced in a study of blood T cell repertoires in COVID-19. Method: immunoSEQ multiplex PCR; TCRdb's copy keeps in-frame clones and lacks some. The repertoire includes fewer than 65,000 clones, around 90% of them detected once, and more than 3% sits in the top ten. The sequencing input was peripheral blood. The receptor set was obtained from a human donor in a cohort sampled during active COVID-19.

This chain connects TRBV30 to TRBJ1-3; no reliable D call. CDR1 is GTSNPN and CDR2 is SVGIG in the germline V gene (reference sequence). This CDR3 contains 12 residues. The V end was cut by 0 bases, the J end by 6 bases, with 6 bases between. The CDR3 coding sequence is TGTGCCTGGAGTGTGTCGGTAAACACCATATATTTT. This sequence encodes CAWSVSVNTIYF.

The CDR3 DNA reads TGTGCCAGCAGTGAACCTAGGGGGTTTCAGCCCCAGCATTTT. This codes for CASSEPRGFQPQHF. The rearrangement uses TRBV6-1 and TRBJ1-5; TRBD1 is a possible D gene (6 bases). V lost 2 bases, J lost 6 bases, and 11 bases lay in between. This CDR3 region has 14 residues. CDR1 MNHNS and CDR2 SASEGT come from the germline V gene.

The CDR3 DNA follows: TGTGCCAGCAGCCGGCCGGGACTAGCGGGTTCCGGGGCCAACGTCCTGACTTTC. Amino acids: CASSRPGLAGSGANVLTF. The chain recombines TRBV5-4 with TRBJ2-6, with 12 bases identical to TRBD2. This CDR3 contains 18 residues. Trimming cost V 4 bases and J 4 bases; bases outside gene matches: 9. CDR1 is SGHNT and CDR2 is YYREEE in the germline V gene (reference sequence).

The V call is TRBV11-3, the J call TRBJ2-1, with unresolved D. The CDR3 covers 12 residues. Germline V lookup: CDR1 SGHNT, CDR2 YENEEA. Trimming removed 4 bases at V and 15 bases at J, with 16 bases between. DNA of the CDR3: TGTGCCAGCAGCTCCGCCCCGACTCGCCGGTTCTTC. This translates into CASSSAPTRRFF.

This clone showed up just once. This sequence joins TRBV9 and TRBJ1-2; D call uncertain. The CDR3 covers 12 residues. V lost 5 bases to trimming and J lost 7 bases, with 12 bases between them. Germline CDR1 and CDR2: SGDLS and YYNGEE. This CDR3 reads CASSRTLSGYTF. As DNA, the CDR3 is TGTGCCAGCAGTCGGACTCTTAGTGGCTACACCTTC.

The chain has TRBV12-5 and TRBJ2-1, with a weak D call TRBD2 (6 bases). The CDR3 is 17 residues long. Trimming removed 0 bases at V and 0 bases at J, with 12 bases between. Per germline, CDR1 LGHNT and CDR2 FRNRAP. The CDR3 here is CASGLVPIAVSYNEQFF. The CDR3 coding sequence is TGTGCTAGTGGTTTGGTCCCCATAGCGGTCTCCTACAATGAGCAGTTCTTC.

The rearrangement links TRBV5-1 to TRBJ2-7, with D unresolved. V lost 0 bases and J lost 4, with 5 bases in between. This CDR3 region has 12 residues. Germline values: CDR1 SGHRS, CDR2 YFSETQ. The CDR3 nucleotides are TGCGCCAGCAGCTTGGACCGGTACGAGCAGTACTTC. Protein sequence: CASSLDRYEQYF. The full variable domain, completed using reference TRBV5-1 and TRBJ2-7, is KAGVTQTPRYLIKTRGQQVTLSCSPISGHRSVSWYQQTPGQGLQFLFEYFSETQRNKGNFPGRFSGRQFSNSRSEMNVSTLELGDSALYLCASSLDRYEQYFGPGTRLTVT.

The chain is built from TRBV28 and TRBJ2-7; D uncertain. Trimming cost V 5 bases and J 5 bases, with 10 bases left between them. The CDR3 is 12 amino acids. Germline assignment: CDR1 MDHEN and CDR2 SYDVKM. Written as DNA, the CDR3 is TGTGCCAGCAGTGTTCTCCTCCACGAGCAGTACTTC. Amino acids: CASSVLLHEQYF.

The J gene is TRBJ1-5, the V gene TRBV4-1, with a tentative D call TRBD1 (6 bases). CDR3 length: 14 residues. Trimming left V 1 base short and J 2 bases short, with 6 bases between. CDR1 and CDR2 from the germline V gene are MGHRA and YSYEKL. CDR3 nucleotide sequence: TGCGCCAGCAGCCAAGGGACAGGCAATCAGCCCCAGCATTTT. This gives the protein CASSQGTGNQPQHF.

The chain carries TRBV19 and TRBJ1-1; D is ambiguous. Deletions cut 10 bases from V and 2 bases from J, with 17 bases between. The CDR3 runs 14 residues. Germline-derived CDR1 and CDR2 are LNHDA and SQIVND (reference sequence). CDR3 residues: CATTDPGLNTEAFF. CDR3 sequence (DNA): TGTGCCACCACAGACCCTGGGCTTAACACTGAAGCTTTCTTT.

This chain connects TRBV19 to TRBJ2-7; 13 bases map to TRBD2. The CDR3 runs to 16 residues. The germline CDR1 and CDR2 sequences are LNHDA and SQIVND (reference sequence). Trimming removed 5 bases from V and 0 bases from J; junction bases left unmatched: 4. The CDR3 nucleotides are TGTGCCAGTAGTGTCACTAGCGGGAGGGCCTCCTACGAGCAGTACTTC. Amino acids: CASSVTSGRASYEQYF.

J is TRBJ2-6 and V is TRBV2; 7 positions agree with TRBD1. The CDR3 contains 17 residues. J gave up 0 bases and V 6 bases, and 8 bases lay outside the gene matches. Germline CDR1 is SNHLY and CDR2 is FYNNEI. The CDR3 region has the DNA TGTGCCAGCAGGGGTCAAACAGGGGACTCTGGGGCCAACGTCCTGACTTTC. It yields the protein CASRGQTGDSGANVLTF.

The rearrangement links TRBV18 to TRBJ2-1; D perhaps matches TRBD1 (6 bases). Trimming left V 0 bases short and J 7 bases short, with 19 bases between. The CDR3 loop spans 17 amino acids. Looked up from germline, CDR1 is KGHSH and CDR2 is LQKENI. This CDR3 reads CASSPPYGDNRRNEQFF. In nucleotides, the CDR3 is TGTGCCAGCTCACCACCGTATGGGGACAACAGGAGGAATGAGCAGTTCTTC. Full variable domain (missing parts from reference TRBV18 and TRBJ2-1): NAGVMQNPRHLVRRRGQEARLRCSPMKGHSHVYWYRQLPEEGLKFMVYLQKENIIDESGMPKERFSAEFPKEGPSILRIQQVVRGDSAAYFCASSPPYGDNRRNEQFFGPGTRLTVL.

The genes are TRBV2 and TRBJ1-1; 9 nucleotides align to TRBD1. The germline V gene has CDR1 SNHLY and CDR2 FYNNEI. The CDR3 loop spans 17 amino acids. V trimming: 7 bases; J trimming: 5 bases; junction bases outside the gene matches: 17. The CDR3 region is CASMRVGTGIIGTEAFF. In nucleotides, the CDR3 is TGTGCCAGCATGAGGGTCGGGACAGGGATAATCGGGACTGAAGCTTTCTTT.

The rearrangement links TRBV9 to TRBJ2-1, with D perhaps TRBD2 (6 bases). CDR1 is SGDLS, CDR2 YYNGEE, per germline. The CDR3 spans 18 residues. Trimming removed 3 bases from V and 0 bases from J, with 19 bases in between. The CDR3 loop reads CASSAVRSSGSSYNEQFF. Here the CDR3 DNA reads TGTGCCAGCAGCGCGGTCCGAAGTAGCGGTAGCTCCTACAATGAGCAGTTCTTC. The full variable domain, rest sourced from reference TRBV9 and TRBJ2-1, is DSGVTQTPKHLITATGQRVTLRCSPRSGDLSVYWYQQSLDQGLQFLIQYYNGEERAKGNILERFSAQQFPDLHSELNLSSLELGDSALYFCASSAVRSSGSSYNEQFFGPGTRLTVL.

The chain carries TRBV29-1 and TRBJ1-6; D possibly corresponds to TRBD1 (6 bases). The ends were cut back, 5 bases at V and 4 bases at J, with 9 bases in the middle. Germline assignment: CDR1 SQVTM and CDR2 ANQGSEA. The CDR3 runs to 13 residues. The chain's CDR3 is CSVRTEYNSPLHF. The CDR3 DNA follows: TGCAGCGTTCGGACAGAGTATAATTCACCCCTCCACTTT.

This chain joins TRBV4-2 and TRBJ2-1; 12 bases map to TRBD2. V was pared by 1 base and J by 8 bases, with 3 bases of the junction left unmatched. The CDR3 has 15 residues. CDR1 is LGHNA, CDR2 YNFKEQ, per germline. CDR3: CASSQGTSGMDEQFF. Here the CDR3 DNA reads TGTGCCAGCAGCCAAGGGACTAGCGGGATGGATGAGCAGTTCTTC.

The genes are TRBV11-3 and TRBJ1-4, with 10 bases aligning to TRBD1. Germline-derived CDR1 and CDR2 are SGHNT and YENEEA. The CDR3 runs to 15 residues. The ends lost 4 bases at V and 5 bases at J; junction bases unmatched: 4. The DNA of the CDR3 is TGTGCCAGCAGCTCTACGGGACAGGGGAATGAAAAACTGTTTTTT. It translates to CASSSTGQGNEKLFF. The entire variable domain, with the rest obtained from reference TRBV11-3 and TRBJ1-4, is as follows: EAGVVQSPRYKIIEKKQPVAFWCNPISGHNTLYWYLQNLGQGPELLIRYENEEAVDDSQLPKDRFSAERLKGVDSTLKIQPAELGDSAVYLCASSSTGQGNEKLFFGSGTQLSVL.

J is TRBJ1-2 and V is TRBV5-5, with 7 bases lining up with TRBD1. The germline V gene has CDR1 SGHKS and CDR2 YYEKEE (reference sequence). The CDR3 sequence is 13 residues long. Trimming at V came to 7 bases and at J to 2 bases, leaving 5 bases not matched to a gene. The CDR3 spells CASLSQGNYGYTF. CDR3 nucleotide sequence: TGTGCCAGCCTTTCACAGGGGAACTATGGCTACACCTTC.

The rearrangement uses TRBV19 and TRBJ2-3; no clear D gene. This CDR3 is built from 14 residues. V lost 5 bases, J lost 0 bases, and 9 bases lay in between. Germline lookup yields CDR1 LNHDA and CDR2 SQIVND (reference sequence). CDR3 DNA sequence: TGTGCCAGTAGTGAACGCCAGAGCACAGATACGCAGTATTTT. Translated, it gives CASSERQSTDTQYF.

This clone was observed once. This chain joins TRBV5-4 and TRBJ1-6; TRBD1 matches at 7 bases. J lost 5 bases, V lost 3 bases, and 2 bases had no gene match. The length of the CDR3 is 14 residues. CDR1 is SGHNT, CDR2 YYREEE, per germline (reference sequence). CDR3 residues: CASSSGTDNSPLHF. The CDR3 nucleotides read TGTGCCAGCAGCTCCGGGACAGATAATTCACCCCTCCACTTT.

CDR3 nucleotide sequence: TGTGCCAGCAGTCGCACCTCGGACAGGCCGAACACTGAAGCTTTCTTT. Encoded protein: CASSRTSDRPNTEAFF. This sequence joins TRBV6-2 or TRBV6-3 and TRBJ1-1; TRBD1 matches 7 bases. The junction had 10 bases not matched to a gene; V was cut back by 5 bases and J by 1 base. Germline V gene data show CDR1 as MNHEY and CDR2 as SVGEGT. The CDR3 is made up of 16 amino acids.

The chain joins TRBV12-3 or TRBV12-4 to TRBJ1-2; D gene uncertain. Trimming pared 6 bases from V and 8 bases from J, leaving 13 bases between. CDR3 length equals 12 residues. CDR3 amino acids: CASSPGVLGYTF. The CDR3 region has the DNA TGTGCCAGCAGCCCCGGAGTTTTGGGCTACACCTTC.

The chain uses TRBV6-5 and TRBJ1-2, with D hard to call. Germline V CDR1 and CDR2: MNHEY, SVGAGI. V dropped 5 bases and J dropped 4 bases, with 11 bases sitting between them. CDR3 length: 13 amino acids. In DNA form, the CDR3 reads TGTGCCAGCAGTCCCTCAGCGGTCTATGGCTACACCTTC. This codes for CASSPSAVYGYTF.